The 18 T cell receptor beta chains below were found in one sample sequenced in a study of T cells in Graves' hyperthyroidism and ophthalmopathy. Amplification of TCR beta CDR3 regions was performed using RNA transcripts as template. HTBI primers were employed in a first-round RT-PCR of the TCR CDR3. Each CDR3 protein gets one entry after TCRdb re-called the multiplex PCR reads with MiXCR. The sample lists some 510,000 distinct CDR3 sequences; 20% were seen once. The sequencing input was blood. These receptors were taken from a man between 18 and 35 years old with Graves' hyperthyroidism.

In this sample, this clonotype turned up once. This chain connects TRBV30 to TRBJ1-3, with D possibly TRBD1 on 5 matching bases. This CDR3 contains 13 residues. Germline V gene sequence: CDR1 GTSNPN, CDR2 SVGIG (reference sequence). V lost 2 bases, J lost 6 bases, and 11 bases lay in between. CDR3 amino acids: CAWSPGTANTIYF. In DNA, the CDR3 is TGTGCCTGGAGTCCCGGGACGGCAAACACCATATATTTT.

This clonotype has just a few counts. V usage is TRBV27 and J usage is TRBJ1-5, with D unclear. The CDR3 is made up of 17 amino acids. Germline V gene data show CDR1 as MNHEY and CDR2 as SMNVEV (reference sequence). The V gene lost 10 bases and the J gene lost 3 bases, with 25 bases spanning the gap. The CDR3 bases are TGTGCCAACCCTCGTAAGTGGGCGCGGGGTGACAATCAGCCCCAGCATTTT. Encoded protein: CANPRKWARGDNQPQHF.

A note on this clonotype: A single base separates this from a much larger clone, so it may be a read error. This chain uses TRBV30 with TRBJ2-2; 8 nucleotides align to TRBD1. The CDR3 is 14 residues long. The trim removed 7 bases at V and 3 bases at J, leaving 7 bases unmatched. The germline V gene encodes CDR1 GTSNPN and CDR2 SVGIG (reference sequence). CDR3 nucleotide sequence: TGTGCCTCGGGTTACAGGGGGTACACCGGGGAGCTGTTTTTT. Amino acids: CASGYRGYTGELFF.

This clonotype appeared a few times. No conserved phenylalanine or tryptophan is present at the end of the CDR3, so a read error is the likely explanation. This chain links TRBV29-1 with TRBJ2-5; 9 nucleotides line up with TRBD1. V lost 7 bases to trimming and J lost 3 bases; unmatched junction nucleotides: 6. Germline lookup yields CDR1 SQVTM and CDR2 ANQGSEA. The CDR3 length is 13 residues. CDR3 bases: TGCAGCGCTTTGACAGGGGGTGAAGAGACCCAGTACCTC. This codes for CSALTGGEETQYL.

This clonotype was seen at least ten times. J is TRBJ2-7 and V is TRBV12-3 or TRBV12-4; 9 bases fit TRBD1. The CDR3 covers 14 residues. V lost 6 bases to trimming and J lost 5 bases; unmatched junction nucleotides: 8. Here the CDR3 reads CASRLGQGRNEQYF. The CDR3 DNA follows: TGTGCCAGCAGGCTGGGACAGGGTCGCAACGAGCAGTACTTC.

This clonotype was picked up many times. The V and J genes are TRBV7-8 and TRBJ1-1; D call uncertain. Germline V gene sequence: CDR1 SGHVS, CDR2 FQNEAQ. Trimming removed 0 bases from V and 0 bases from J, with 11 bases in between. This CDR3 is built from 16 residues. The CDR3 sequence: CASSLASLAVNTEAFF. The CDR3 bases are TGTGCCAGCAGCTTAGCGTCGTTGGCAGTGAACACTGAAGCTTTCTTT. Using reference TRBV7-8 and TRBJ1-1 for the parts outside the CDR3, the full variable domain is GAGVSQSPRYKVAKRGQDVALRCDPISGHVSLFWYQQALGQGPEFLTYFQNEAQLDKSGLPSDRFFAERPEGSVSTLKIQRTQQEDSAVYLCASSLASLAVNTEAFFGQGTRLTVV.

The chain uses TRBV6-2 or TRBV6-3 and TRBJ1-2; no clear D. V dropped 6 bases and J dropped 7 bases, with 15 bases sitting between them. The CDR3 consists of 13 residues. CDR1 and CDR2 from the germline V gene are MNHEY and SVGEGT. The CDR3 loop is CASRRGIASGYTF. The CDR3 coding sequence is TGTGCCAGCAGACGCGGGATCGCCAGTGGCTACACCTTC.

This clonotype appeared many times. The J gene is TRBJ2-7, the V gene TRBV10-3, with 8 bases matching TRBD1. With 6 bases clipped from V and 1 base from J, the junction kept 11 bases outside the gene matches. Germline V gene sequence: CDR1 ENHRY, CDR2 SYGVKD. The CDR3 length is 16 residues. The CDR3 bases are TGTGCCATCAGCCCCCCCTTGACAGGGGCGTCCTACGAGCAGTACTTC. Encoded protein: CAISPPLTGASYEQYF.

This clonotype was seen ten or more times. The genes are TRBV29-1 and TRBJ1-1; TRBD1 aligns across 9 bases. Per the germline V gene, CDR1 is SQVTM and CDR2 is ANQGSEA. This CDR3 region has 14 residues. V was clipped by 2 bases and J by 11 bases; unmatched bases: 12. The CDR3 DNA reads as TGCAGCGTTGAATCAGAGCGGACAGGGGATTTGGCTTTCTTT. Its protein is CSVESERTGDLAFF.

The table lists this clonotype with many counts. The genes are TRBV12-3 or TRBV12-4 and TRBJ1-5; 8 bases match TRBD1. V dropped 5 bases and J dropped 4; count of bases not matched to a gene: 4. The CDR3 contains 14 residues. The CDR3 bases are TGTGCCAGCAGTGAAACAGGGGGGAATCAGCCCCAGCATTTT. This encodes CASSETGGNQPQHF.

This clonotype was found a few times. The chain couples TRBV2 to TRBJ1-5; D remains unclear. The CDR3 consists of 19 residues. CDR1 SNHLY and CDR2 FYNNEI come from the germline V gene. V lost 2 bases and J 6 bases, leaving 26 bases between the germline ends. The CDR3 sequence: CASSESGRTAPRFGQPQHF. The CDR3 DNA reads TGTGCCAGCAGTGAAAGCGGGCGGACGGCCCCCCGTTTTGGTCAGCCCCAGCATTTT.

This clonotype was recorded many times. CDR3 region: CSVGPVGAPNYGYTF. As DNA, the CDR3 is TGCAGCGTTGGGCCCGTCGGGGCGCCTAACTATGGCTACACCTTC. The V and J genes are TRBV29-1 and TRBJ1-2; a weak D match, TRBD1 (5 bases). The CDR3 length is 15 residues. CDR1 and CDR2 from the germline V gene are SQVTM and ANQGSEA. V shed 4 bases and J shed 0 bases, with 15 bases lying between them.

In this sample, this clonotype turned up many times. The J gene is TRBJ2-2, the V gene TRBV12-3 or TRBV12-4; a possible D gene is TRBD1 (6 bases). The CDR3 is made up of 13 amino acids. With 5 bases removed from V and 5 bases from J, the gap between germline ends came to 9 bases. The CDR3: CASSKGTTGELFF. Written as DNA, the CDR3 is TGTGCCAGCAGTAAAGGGACAACCGGGGAGCTGTTTTTT.

This chain uses TRBV29-1 with TRBJ2-5; 10 positions agree with TRBD2. Looked up from germline, CDR1 is SQVTM and CDR2 is ANQGSEA. Trimming took 7 bases from V and 5 from J; bases not matched to a gene: 13. The length of the CDR3 is 15 residues. The DNA of the CDR3 is TGCAGCGCCCGCGGACAGCGGGGGGGAGGGGAGACCCAGTACTTC. Amino acids: CSARGQRGGGETQYF.

This rearrangement joins TRBV28 to TRBJ1-5; D unresolved. CDR3 length equals 14 residues. Per the germline V gene, CDR1 is MDHEN and CDR2 is SYDVKM. V dropped 7 bases and J dropped 11 bases, with 21 bases sitting between them. The CDR3 DNA follows: TGTGCCAGCAAACCCGGTCCCCGGACTCTGGCCCAGCATTTT. It codes for CASKPGPRTLAQHF.

In its sample, this clonotype was seen many times. This rearrangement joins TRBV4-2 to TRBJ1-1; D uncertain. This CDR3 contains 16 residues. The germline V gene encodes CDR1 LGHNA and CDR2 YNFKEQ. V lost 1 base and J 0 bases, leaving 12 bases between the germline ends. The CDR3 nucleotides are TGTGCCAGCAGCCAAGCTGCAATTGGGCTGAACACTGAAGCTTTCTTT. Translation: CASSQAAIGLNTEAFF.

This clonotype came up many times. The genes are TRBV6-5 and TRBJ2-7; D remains unclear. Trimming took off 0 bases at V and 5 bases at J, with 8 bases between the two ends. Germline CDR1 reads MNHEY; CDR2 reads SVGAGI. The length of the CDR3 is 13 residues. CDR3 amino acids: CASSYSGLDEQYF. In DNA, the CDR3 is TGTGCCAGCAGTTACTCGGGCCTCGACGAGCAGTACTTC.

This clonotype was counted at least ten times. This CDR3 is CASSSTQGDQPQHF. The CDR3 DNA follows: TGTGCCAGCAGCTCTACTCAGGGGGATCAGCCCCAGCATTTT. The gene calls are TRBV5-5 and TRBJ1-5; 7 bases match TRBD1. CDR3 length equals 14 residues. Trimming at V came to 3 bases and at J to 5 bases, leaving 5 bases not matched to a gene. CDR1 is SGHKS and CDR2 is YYEKEE in the germline V gene (reference sequence).